This TCR beta chain was recovered during a study of T cells after yellow fever vaccination. Study observations and caveats: Researchers cautioned that FACS-sorted repertoires could harbor abundant clonotypes contaminating from the bulk population.

Note on this clonotype: Its cognate antigen is unknown. This sequence may be a read error, since a much larger clone differs from it by one base.

MiXCR, applied by TCRdb to the 5' RACE reads, yields one record per CDR3 protein. The sample lists roughly 140,000 distinct CDR3 sequences, 7.7% seen once, with roughly 0.73% in the top ten. CDR3 length: 14 residues. From germline, CDR1 is DFQATT and CDR2 SNEGSKA (reference sequence). Sample: CD4+ T cells sorted from PBMCs, taken 5 days after the yellow fever booster vaccination. The chain links TRBV20-1 to TRBJ1-6, with D uncertain. This sequence was found in a man between 25 and 39 years old who received the YFV17D yellow fever vaccine. The CDR3 coding sequence is TGCAGTGCGGAAATGGGTACCGATAAGTCACCCCTCCACTTT. Residues: CSAEMGTDKSPLHF.